The source of this T cell receptor beta chain is a study of vaccination effects on CD4 cells after COVID-19. Study details: Each participant was given two doses of one vaccine (BNT162b2 or mRNA-1273). After 1.8 million or so PBMC were placed in each well, they were cultured with about 10 IU/ml IL-2 and roughly 10 ug/ml peptides.

Notes on the study in general: Few convalescent patients, and no early post-infection timepoints, were available to the study.

As regards this clone: Its antigen is unknown.

Following culture for approximately ten days, CD4+ T cells were isolated. Testing of the vaccine recipients showed negative nucleocapsid antibodies and no prior SARS-CoV-2 infection. Data came from immunoSEQ multiplex PCR; TCRdb stores just in-frame clones and leaves some out. The sample consists of fewer than 35,000 clones, over 55% of them appearing once. Germline V gives CDR1 MNHEY, CDR2 SMNVEV (reference sequence). V shed 0 bases and J shed 6 bases, with 9 bases lying between them. CDR3 length: 15 residues. This specimen consisted of CD4+ T cells from PBMCs cultured without peptide, obtained before COVID-19 vaccination. This sequence originates from a human donor who received a COVID-19 vaccine. This sequence joins TRBV27 and TRBJ1-6; D gene ambiguous. The CDR3 protein is CASSLSGFPNSPLHF. The CDR3 coding sequence is TGTGCCAGCAGTTTATCAGGGTTCCCTAATTCACCCCTCCACTTT.